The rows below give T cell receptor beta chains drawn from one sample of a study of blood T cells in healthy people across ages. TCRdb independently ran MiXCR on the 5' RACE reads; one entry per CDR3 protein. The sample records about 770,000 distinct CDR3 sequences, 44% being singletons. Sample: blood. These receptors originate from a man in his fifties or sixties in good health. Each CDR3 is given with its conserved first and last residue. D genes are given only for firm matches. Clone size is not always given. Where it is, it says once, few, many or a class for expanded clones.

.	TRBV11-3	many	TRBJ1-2	TGTGCCAGCAGCGTAGACCACAGTGGCGGCTACACCTTC	CASSVDHSGGYTF
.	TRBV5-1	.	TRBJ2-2	TGCGCCAGCAGCTTGGGAGACTCGTCGGGGACCGGGGAGCTGTTTTTT	CASSLGDSSGTGELFF
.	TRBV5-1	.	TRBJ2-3	TGCGCCAGCAGCTTGACTCTCGATACGCAGTATTTT	CASSLTLDTQYF
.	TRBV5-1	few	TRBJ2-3	TGCGCCAGCAGCTTTGGCAGACCTGAGGATACGCAGTATTTT	CASSFGRPEDTQYF
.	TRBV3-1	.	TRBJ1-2	TGTGCCAGCAGCCTACTCACCGGGACCGATAATAACTATGGCTACACCTTC	CASSLLTGTDNNYGYTF
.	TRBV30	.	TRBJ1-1	TGTGCCTGGAGCCCCCCGGGTATGGCTGAAGCTTTCTTT	CAWSPPGMAEAFF
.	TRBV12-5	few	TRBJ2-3	TGTGCTAGTGGAAATAGGCGGGGAACTAGCACAGATACGCAGTATTTT	CASGNRRGTSTDTQYF
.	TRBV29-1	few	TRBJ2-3	TGCAGCGTTGGAGCAGGGGTAACAGATACGCAGTATTTT	CSVGAGVTDTQYF
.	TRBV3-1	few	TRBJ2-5	TGTGCCAGCAGCCCCCAAAGGGCGGCCCAGTACTTC	CASSPQRAAQYF
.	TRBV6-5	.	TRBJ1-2	TGTGCCAGCAGTACAATCCGCGCCCCCTATGGCTACACCTTC	CASSTIRAPYGYTF
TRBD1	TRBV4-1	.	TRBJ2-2	TGCGCCAGCAGCCGCTACTCCGGGACAGGAAACACCGGGGAGCTGTTTTTT	CASSRYSGTGNTGELFF
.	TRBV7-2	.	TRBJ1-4	TGTGCCAGCCAGAGGACGAACGAAAAACTGTTTTTT	CASQRTNEKLFF
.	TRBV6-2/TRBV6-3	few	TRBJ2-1	TGTGCCAGCAGTTACTCGTCTCCTAGAGACAATGAGCAGTTCTTC	CASSYSSPRDNEQFF
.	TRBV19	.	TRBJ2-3	TGTGCCAGTAGGTCCCCCTCCACAGATACGCAGTATTTT	CASRSPSTDTQYF
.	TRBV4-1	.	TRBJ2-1	TGCGCCAGCAGCCAGAGAGATCCGGGGCTCTCATACAATGAGCAGTTCTTC	CASSQRDPGLSYNEQFF
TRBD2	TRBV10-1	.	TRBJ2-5	TGCGCCAGCAGTGAAGTAGCGGGGGGGTACAATGAGCAGTACTTC	CASSEVAGGYNEQYF
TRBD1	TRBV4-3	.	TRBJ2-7	TGCGCCAGCAGCATAACGACAGGGGGTATCGAGCAGTACTTC	CASSITTGGIEQYF
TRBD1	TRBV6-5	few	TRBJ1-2	TGTGCCAGCAGTTACGGACAGGGGCACGGCTACACCTTC	CASSYGQGHGYTF
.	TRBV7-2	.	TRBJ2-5	TGTGCCAGCAGCGTGAATATGGCGGAGACCCAGTACTTC	CASSVNMAETQYF
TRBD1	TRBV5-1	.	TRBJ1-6	TGCGCCAGCAGCCTGCGACAGGGGTCCAATTCACCCCTCCACTTT	CASSLRQGSNSPLHF
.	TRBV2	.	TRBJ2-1	TGTGCCAGCAGACAGGTCCCAAGCAATGAGCAGTTCTTC	CASRQVPSNEQFF
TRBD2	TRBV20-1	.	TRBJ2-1	TGCAGTGCTAGGCGGGGGACTGAGCAGTTCTTC	CSARRGTEQFF
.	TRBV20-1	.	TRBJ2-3	TGCAGTGCCACTTTCTTCTTGGAGGGGAGCACAGATACGCAGTATTTT	CSATFFLEGSTDTQYF